This T cell receptor beta chain was obtained from a study of T cell responses to AZD1222 COVID-19 vaccine. Germline CDR1 MNHEY, CDR2 SVGEGT. V lost 5 bases, J lost 1 base, and 8 bases lay in between. CDR3 length: 13 residues. The sample holds a few counts of this clone. Its antigen is not known. Clones were sequenced by immunoSEQ multiplex PCR, and TCRdb holds only the in-frame ones, with some missing. The sample holds about 140,000 clones; around 91% are singletons and the top ten take 5% to 6.5%. General study results and limits: Receipt of two AZD1222 doses was followed by a rise in Spike-specific TCR breadth and depth. Repertoires were collected only later (after the peak T cell response had occurred). White British ancestry dominated among donors, who included more females, and clonal diversity was possibly underestimated. In the spike-specific TCR repertoire, nearly half reportedly target unmutated variant regions.

Sequences were derived from peripheral blood, sampled 28 days after the second AZD1222 dose. This sequence was found in an adult who received the AZD1222 COVID-19 vaccine. This rearrangement joins TRBV6-2 or TRBV6-3 to TRBJ1-1; no clear D gene. CDR3 DNA sequence: TGTGCCAGCAGTCAATTACAGAACACTGAAGCTTTCTTT. Translation gives CASSQLQNTEAFF.